The clone carrying this T cell receptor (beta chain) was recorded a few times. The target antigen is unknown. The sample comes from a study of T cells after yellow fever vaccination. The germline V gene has CDR1 SGHKS and CDR2 YYEKEE (reference sequence). Germline trimming cut 2 bases from V and 7 bases from J; bases unmatched to any gene: 17. This CDR3 is 17 amino acids long. TCRdb redid the calling of the 5' RACE reads with MiXCR, one entry per CDR3 protein. In the table there are 250,000 to 350,000 distinct CDR3 sequences, around 6.8% of which are singletons. Whole-study results and caveats: The study noted that FACS-sorted repertoires could contain abundant clonotypes contaminating from the bulk population. Overlap between CD4 and CD8 compartments was detected for a small share of clonotypes. Faster peaking, at day 5 versus 15, marked a secondary response that was weaker.

This clonotype was obtained from a man younger than 35 who received the YFV17D yellow fever vaccine. The material was PBMCs, obtained roughly 45 days after the first yellow fever vaccination. The chain recombines TRBV5-5 with TRBJ1-2, with TRBD1 matching over 7 bases. The CDR3 nucleotides are TGTGCCAGCAGCTTCACCGGGGACAGTAACCTGTCTGGTGGCTACACCTTC. Translation gives CASSFTGDSNLSGGYTF.